What follows are 31 T cell receptor beta chains derived from one specimen sequenced in a study of beta chain features in type 1 diabetes. Expressed TCRB transcripts were sequenced because the entire RNA isolate underwent reverse transcription. Produced via immunoSEQ multiplex PCR; TCRdb's table is partial and in-frame only. This table has hundreds of thousands of clones, less than 20% appearing once. Source material: naive CD4+ T cells from blood. The source of these receptors is a man younger than 35 in good health.

CDR3 coding DNA: TGCAGCGTTGTGAAGGGTTGGGGCACTGAAGCTTTCTTT. It specifies CSVVKGWGTEAFF. V gene TRBV29-1 combines with J gene TRBJ1-1; no definite D call. The CDR3 contains 13 residues. CDR1 is SQVTM, CDR2 ANQGSEA, per germline. V lost 4 bases and J lost 4, with 13 bases in between.

This clone was observed a handful of times. At the DNA level, this CDR3 is encoded by other sequences in the same sample as well. This sequence joins TRBV29-1 and TRBJ1-1; no firm D call. Germline CDR1 and CDR2: SQVTM and ANQGSEA. Between the trimmed V and J ends, which lost 2 bases and 0 bases, there was a span of 7 bases. The CDR3 covers 13 residues. The DNA of the CDR3 is TGCAGCGTTGAAAACAGATTGAACACTGAAGCTTTCTTT. Its translation is CSVENRLNTEAFF.

This clone showed up just a few times. The chain links TRBV2 to TRBJ1-2; D unresolved. This CDR3 is 13 amino acids long. V was trimmed by 6 bases and J by 4 bases, leaving 12 bases between them. The germline gives CDR1 SNHLY, CDR2 FYNNEI. CDR3 coding DNA: TGTGCCAGCAGCCCAGAAGTAACCTATGGCTACACCTTC. Amino acids: CASSPEVTYGYTF.

In this sample, this clone turned up a few times. V usage is TRBV21-1 and J usage is TRBJ2-6; the D call TRBD1 from the table was never checked on the DNA. TRBV21-1 is a recognized pseudogene. The CDR3 is 18 residues long. Here the CDR3 DNA reads TGTGCCAGCCACATTGAGACAGGGGTTTTTTCCGGGGCCAACGTCCTGACTTTC. Translation: CASHIETGVFSGANVLTF.

This clone has a handful of counts. This sequence joins TRBV18 and TRBJ2-3; D may be TRBD1 (6 bases). Per germline, CDR1 KGHSH and CDR2 LQKENI. The CDR3 runs 13 residues. The ends were cut back, 6 bases at V and 6 bases at J, with 13 bases in the middle. CDR3 amino acids: CASSPSQGDTQYF. The CDR3, as DNA: TGTGCCAGCTCCCCATCCCAGGGGGATACGCAGTATTTT.

The chain recombines TRBV7-3 with TRBJ2-7; the D gene could be TRBD1 or TRBD2 (5 bases each). Trimming removed 4 bases from V and 3 bases from J, with 16 bases in between. The CDR3 has 15 amino acids. Per the germline V gene, CDR1 is SGHTA and CDR2 is FQGTGA. CDR3 DNA sequence: TGTGCCAGCAGCTCCGGGACGGGACGTTTCTACGAGCAGTACTTC. Protein product: CASSSGTGRFYEQYF. The whole variable domain, remainder taken from reference TRBV7-3 and TRBJ2-7, is GAGVSQTPSNKVTEKGKYVELRCDPISGHTALYWYRQSLGQGPEFLIYFQGTGAADDSGLPNDRFFAVRPEGSVSTLKIQRTERGDSAVYLCASSSGTGRFYEQYFGPGTRLTVT.

Concerning this clone itself: Other DNA sequences in the same sample also yield this CDR3. This chain joins TRBV18 and TRBJ2-1; D remains ambiguous. Germline V CDR1 and CDR2: KGHSH, LQKENI. V lost 3 bases and J lost 1, with 4 bases in between. The CDR3 runs 13 residues. For the CDR3, the DNA is TGTGCCAGCTCACCGTCTTCCTACAATGAGCAGTTCTTC. Residues: CASSPSSYNEQFF.

V is TRBV28 and J is TRBJ1-2; D is possibly TRBD1 (5 bases). V lost 6 bases, J lost 8 bases, and 22 bases lay in between. CDR3 length equals 15 residues. Germline CDR1 is MDHEN and CDR2 is SYDVKM. The CDR3 bases are TGTGCCAGCAGCCTGGGGGGGACGGCCCCCTGGGGCTACACCTTC. Translation: CASSLGGTAPWGYTF.

The chain carries TRBV5-4 and TRBJ2-7, with 8 bases aligning to TRBD1. This CDR3 spans 12 amino acids. Germline V gene sequence: CDR1 SGHNT, CDR2 YYREEE (reference sequence). V lost 5 bases, J lost 6 bases, and 4 bases stayed unmatched. Written as DNA, the CDR3 is TGTGCCAGCAGTTCACAGGGGGGCGAGCAGTACTTC. This codes for CASSSQGGEQYF. The full variable domain, completed using reference TRBV5-4 and TRBJ2-7, is ETGVTQSPTHLIKTRGQQVTLRCSSQSGHNTVSWYQQALGQGPQFIFQYYREEENGRGNFPPRFSGLQFPNYSSELNVNALELDDSALYLCASSSQGGEQYFGPGTRLTVT.

The rearrangement links TRBV29-1 to TRBJ2-1; the match to TRBD2 covers 8 bases. Germline V gene lookup returns CDR1 SQVTM and CDR2 ANQGSEA. The CDR3 loop spans 13 amino acids. Germline trimming cut 6 bases from V and 2 bases from J; bases unmatched to any gene: 3. CDR3 in amino acids: CSVSSGTYNEQFF. The DNA for the CDR3 is TGCAGCGTGAGTAGCGGGACCTACAATGAGCAGTTCTTC.

This clone occurred a few times. The chain has TRBV30 and TRBJ1-5; no reliable D call. Per germline, CDR1 GTSNPN and CDR2 SVGIG (reference sequence). This CDR3 contains 13 residues. V was clipped by 5 bases and J by 0 bases, with 8 bases between them. In nucleotides, the CDR3 is TGTGCCTGGGGAATATATAGCAATCAGCCCCAGCATTTT. Its protein product is CAWGIYSNQPQHF.

The CDR3 bases are TGTGCCAGCAGCCCGCACAGGGACAGGAGCGCCGAGCAGTACTTC. Translation: CASSPHRDRSAEQYF. The J gene is TRBJ2-7, the V gene TRBV7-8; 8 bases are a match to TRBD1. The CDR3 consists of 15 residues. Trimming at V came to 5 bases and at J to 6 bases, leaving 12 bases not matched to a gene. The germline V gene has CDR1 SGHVS and CDR2 FQNEAQ.

The gene calls are TRBV7-2 and TRBJ2-5, with D tentatively TRBD1 (5 bases). V was shortened by 6 bases and J by 4 bases, with 12 bases between the two germline ends. Germline V gene sequence: CDR1 SGHTA, CDR2 FQGNSA. CDR3 length equals 13 residues. The CDR3 spells CASSRGQAETQYF. CDR3 nucleotide sequence: TGTGCCAGCAGTCGCGGACAAGCAGAGACCCAGTACTTC.

This clone was picked up a small number of times. The chain couples TRBV18 to TRBJ1-2, with a possible D match to TRBD1 (6 bases). The V and J ends lost 2 bases and 0 bases respectively, with 10 bases between them. There are 15 residues in the CDR3. Germline CDR1 reads KGHSH; CDR2 reads LQKENI. The CDR3 DNA is TGTGCCAGCTCACCAGACGGACAGCCTAACTATGGCTACACCTTC. The encoded protein is CASSPDGQPNYGYTF.

This clone was seen a handful of times. CDR3 DNA sequence: TGTGCCAGCAGTAGGGATCATGGAGGCACTGAAGCTTTCTTT. Translating it yields CASSRDHGGTEAFF. V and J are TRBV9 and TRBJ1-1; no clear D gene. In germline, CDR1 is SGDLS, CDR2 YYNGEE. This CDR3 region has 14 residues. V lost 5 bases and J lost 4, with 15 bases in between.

The CDR3: CASSPGIQATNEKLFF. CDR3 coding DNA: TGTGCCAGCTCACCGGGGATTCAGGCAACTAATGAAAAACTGTTTTTT. The V gene is TRBV18, the J gene TRBJ1-4; D gene unclear. The CDR3 contains 16 residues. V dropped 3 bases and J dropped 0 bases, with 11 bases sitting between them. CDR1 and CDR2 from the germline V gene are KGHSH and LQKENI.

This clone has just a few counts. The genes are TRBV19 and TRBJ1-2; maybe TRBD1 (5 bases). V shed 6 bases and J shed 2 bases, with 16 bases lying between them. Germline V gives CDR1 LNHDA, CDR2 SQIVND (reference sequence). The CDR3 totals 15 residues. The CDR3 sequence: CASSQGRDLNYGYTF. As DNA, the CDR3 is TGTGCCAGTAGCCAGGGACGGGACCTCAACTATGGCTACACCTTC.

This clone was seen only a few times. The rearrangement uses TRBV5-1 and TRBJ1-2; D possibly corresponds to TRBD1 (6 bases). Trimming pared 5 bases from V and 0 bases from J, leaving 14 bases between. In germline, CDR1 is SGHRS, CDR2 YFSETQ. The CDR3 loop spans 15 amino acids. The CDR3 here is CASRPDSLTNYGYTF. DNA of the CDR3: TGCGCCAGCAGACCGGACAGTCTTACTAACTATGGCTACACCTTC.

The sample holds a few counts of this clone. This chain links TRBV27 with TRBJ2-3; 11 bases match TRBD2. The V and J ends lost 3 bases and 2 bases, in that order; junction bases with no gene match: 4. Germline CDR1 is MNHEY and CDR2 is SMNVEV (reference sequence). The CDR3 spans 16 residues. CDR3 nucleotides: TGTGCCAGCAGTTTCCAGGGACTAGCGGTCACAGATACGCAGTATTTT. The encoded protein is CASSFQGLAVTDTQYF.

Written as DNA, the CDR3 is TGTGCCAGCAGTCAGGTATACGAGCAGTACTTC. This codes for CASSQVYEQYF. The V call is TRBV6-5, the J call TRBJ2-7, with D unclear. CDR3 length: 11 amino acids. The germline V gene has CDR1 MNHEY and CDR2 SVGAGI. The V end lost 5 bases, the J end lost 4 bases, and 6 bases lay between the germline ends.

This clone was observed a handful of times. The chain joins TRBV5-1 to TRBJ2-5, with D possibly TRBD2 on 5 matching bases. Germline CDR1 and CDR2: SGHRS and YFSETQ. The CDR3 loop spans 14 amino acids. V lost 6 bases and J lost 3, with 15 bases in between. The CDR3 sequence: CASTTIGVEETQYF. The CDR3 nucleotides are TGCGCCAGCACCACAATCGGGGTGGAAGAGACCCAGTACTTC.

This chain joins TRBV4-1 and TRBJ2-1; D is perhaps TRBD1 or TRBD2 (7 bases each). The CDR3 contains 17 residues. Germline loops: CDR1 MGHRA, CDR2 YSYEKL. V was clipped by 5 bases and J by 6 bases, with 23 bases between them. The CDR3 loop is CASSVGRGRRGGNEQFF. The CDR3 DNA is TGCGCCAGCAGCGTAGGGAGGGGGCGCCGAGGAGGCAATGAGCAGTTCTTC.

Only a few counts were recorded for this clone. This chain uses TRBV7-2 with TRBJ2-3, with 13 bases aligning to TRBD2. Germline CDR1 SGHTA, CDR2 FQGNSA. V shed 5 bases and J 1 base; nucleotides not matched to a gene: 6. This CDR3 is built from 17 residues. Here the CDR3 reads CASSRRTSGGRTDTQYF. The CDR3 region has the DNA TGTGCCAGCAGCCGAAGGACTAGCGGGGGTCGCACAGATACGCAGTATTTT. The variable domain in full, completed from reference TRBV7-2 and TRBJ2-3, reads GAGVSQSPSNKVTEKGKDVELRCDPISGHTALYWYRQSLGQGLEFLIYFQGNSAPDKSGLPSDRFSAERTGGSVSTLTIQRTQQEDSAVYLCASSRRTSGGRTDTQYFGPGTRLTVL.

This clone appeared a few times. This chain connects TRBV2 to TRBJ1-5; no definite D call. Trimming pared 4 bases from V and 4 bases from J, leaving 11 bases between. This CDR3 is 14 amino acids long. Germline CDR1 SNHLY, CDR2 FYNNEI. CDR3 DNA: TGTGCCAGCAGTGGTACGGGGTGGAATCAGCCCCAGCATTTT. Its protein product is CASSGTGWNQPQHF.

The V gene is TRBV7-9, the J gene TRBJ1-1; D possibly corresponds to TRBD1 (6 bases). CDR1 and CDR2 (germline): SEHNR, FQNEAQ (reference sequence). The CDR3 covers 14 residues. V lost 5 bases and J 0 bases, leaving 10 bases between the germline ends. The CDR3 protein is CASSPGQLNTEAFF. CDR3 coding DNA: TGTGCCAGCAGCCCCGGACAGTTGAACACTGAAGCTTTCTTT.

The table lists this clone with a few counts. Other DNA sequences of this sample code for an identical CDR3. The V gene is TRBV28, the J gene TRBJ1-2; D is undetermined. Trimming shortened V by 2 bases and J by 0 bases, and 1 base separated the two germline ends. This CDR3 is 12 amino acids long. CDR1 is MDHEN, CDR2 SYDVKM, per germline. This chain's CDR3 is CASSLPNYGYTF. DNA of the CDR3: TGTGCCAGCAGTTTACCTAACTATGGCTACACCTTC.

This clone has just a few counts. The rearrangement joins TRBV6-6 to TRBJ2-7; 10 positions agree with TRBD2. This CDR3 contains 15 residues. Trimming took 8 bases from V and 6 from J; bases not matched to a gene: 13. Germline V gene sequence: CDR1 MNHNY, CDR2 SVGAGI (reference sequence). CDR3 bases: TGTGCCAGCTCCCAGAGGCAGCGGGAGGGCCTCGAGCAGTACTTC. This encodes CASSQRQREGLEQYF.

The sample holds a few counts of this clone. The V and J genes are TRBV7-2 and TRBJ1-1; D is possibly TRBD1 (6 bases). Germline V gene data show CDR1 as SGHTA and CDR2 as FQGNSA. CDR3 length equals 13 residues. Trimming took off 1 base at V and 11 bases at J, with 14 bases between the two ends. The CDR3 reads CASSLDRVNRAFF. In nucleotides, the CDR3 is TGTGCCAGCAGCTTAGACAGGGTGAATCGGGCTTTCTTT.

Only a few counts were recorded for this clone. The chain couples TRBV29-1 to TRBJ1-4, with TRBD1 identical over 8 bases. The CDR3 has 16 amino acids. V trimming: 4 bases; J trimming: 8 bases; junction bases outside the gene matches: 15. Germline assignment: CDR1 SQVTM and CDR2 ANQGSEA. CDR3 bases: TGCAGCGTTGTAGGGGGACGGACAGGGTCCAACGAAAAACTGTTTTTT. The encoded protein is CSVVGGRTGSNEKLFF.

V and J are TRBV5-4 and TRBJ1-6; 7 bases fit TRBD1. Per the germline V gene, CDR1 is SGHNT and CDR2 is YYREEE (reference sequence). V was pared by 0 bases and J by 11 bases, with 8 bases of the junction left unmatched. The CDR3 runs to 15 residues. CDR3 bases: TGTGCCAGCAGCTTGGGTGGGACAGATGGTGCACCCCTCCACTTT. It yields the protein CASSLGGTDGAPLHF.

The table lists this clone with a few counts. The chain recombines TRBV7-2 with TRBJ2-4; weak D call: TRBD1 (5 bases). In germline, CDR1 is SGHTA, CDR2 FQGNSA. V lost 2 bases and J 7 bases, leaving 12 bases between the germline ends. There are 14 residues in the CDR3. The DNA for the CDR3 is TGTGCCAGCAGCTTACAAAGGGGATGGAACATTCAGTACTTC. It codes for CASSLQRGWNIQYF.